This TCR beta chain was sequenced in a study of T cell repertoires in cytomegalovirus infection. Study-wide context: In public TCR beta signatures, there were indications of both CMV infection and matching HLA type. Study-wide findings and caveats: Identification of carriers of CMV plus the relevant HLA was achieved through cumulative public TCR beta family frequency.

On this clonotype: Its antigen is as yet unknown.

TCRdb used MiXCR to reprocess the reads, holding one entry per CDR3 protein. The top ten hold around 12% of the sample, which has about 310,000 distinct CDR3 sequences, roughly 15% seen once. The CDR3 spans 18 residues. Germline assignment: CDR1 LGHNA and CDR2 YNFKEQ. Trimming shortened V by 0 bases and J by 0 bases, and 12 bases separated the two germline ends. This rearrangement joins TRBV4-2 to TRBJ2-6; D call uncertain. Sequenced sample: PBMCs. The sequence was collected from a human donor in good health (CMV status not recorded). Some clones in this sample may be carry-over from other donors' samples. The CDR3 protein is CASSQDLVLGSGANVLTF. CDR3 bases: TGTGCCAGCAGCCAAGATCTTGTACTGGGCTCTGGGGCCAACGTCCTGACTTTC.